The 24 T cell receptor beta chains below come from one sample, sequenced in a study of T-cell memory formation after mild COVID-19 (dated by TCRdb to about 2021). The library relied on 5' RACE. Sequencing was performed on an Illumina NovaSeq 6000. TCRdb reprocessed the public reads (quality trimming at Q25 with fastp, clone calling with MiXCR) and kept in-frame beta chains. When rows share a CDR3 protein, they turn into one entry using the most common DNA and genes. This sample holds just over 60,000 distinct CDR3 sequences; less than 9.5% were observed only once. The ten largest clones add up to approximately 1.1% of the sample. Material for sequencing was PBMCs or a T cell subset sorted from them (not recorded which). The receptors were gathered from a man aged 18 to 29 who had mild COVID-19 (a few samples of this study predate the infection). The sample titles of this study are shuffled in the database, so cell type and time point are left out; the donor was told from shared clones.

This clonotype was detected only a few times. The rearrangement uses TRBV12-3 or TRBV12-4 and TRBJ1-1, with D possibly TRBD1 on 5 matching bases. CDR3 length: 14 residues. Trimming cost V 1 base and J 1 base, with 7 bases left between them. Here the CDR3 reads CASSLVGPNTEAFF. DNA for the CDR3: TGTGCCAGCAGTTTAGTGGGGCCGAACACTGAAGCTTTCTTT.

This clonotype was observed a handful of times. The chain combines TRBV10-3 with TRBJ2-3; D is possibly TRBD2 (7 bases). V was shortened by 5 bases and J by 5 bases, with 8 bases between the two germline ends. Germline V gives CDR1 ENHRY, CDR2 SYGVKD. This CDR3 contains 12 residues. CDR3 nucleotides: TGTGCCATCAGTAGGGGGGGAGATACGCAGTATTTT. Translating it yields CAISRGGDTQYF.

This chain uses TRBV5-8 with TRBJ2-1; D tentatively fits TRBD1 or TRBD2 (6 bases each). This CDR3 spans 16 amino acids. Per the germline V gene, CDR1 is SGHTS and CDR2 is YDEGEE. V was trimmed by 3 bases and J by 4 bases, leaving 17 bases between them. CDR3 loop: CASSWGLGGSYNEQFF. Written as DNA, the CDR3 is TGTGCCAGCAGCTGGGGTCTCGGGGGCTCTTACAATGAGCAGTTCTTC.

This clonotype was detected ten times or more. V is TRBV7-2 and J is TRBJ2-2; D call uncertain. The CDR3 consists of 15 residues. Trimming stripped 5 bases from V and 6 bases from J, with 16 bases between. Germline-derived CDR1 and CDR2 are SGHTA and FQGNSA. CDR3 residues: CASSLFMGRSGELFF. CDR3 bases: TGTGCCAGCAGCCTATTCATGGGTCGGTCCGGGGAGCTGTTTTTT.

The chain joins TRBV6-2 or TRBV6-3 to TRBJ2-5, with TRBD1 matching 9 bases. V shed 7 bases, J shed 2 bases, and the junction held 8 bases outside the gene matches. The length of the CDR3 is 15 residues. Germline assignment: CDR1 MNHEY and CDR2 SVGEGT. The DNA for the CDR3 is TGTGCCAGCAACCTACAGGGGGCACCGCAAGAGACCCAGTACTTC. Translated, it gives CASNLQGAPQETQYF.

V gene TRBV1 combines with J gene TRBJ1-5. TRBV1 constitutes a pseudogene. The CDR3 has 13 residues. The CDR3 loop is CTSARAWREHQHF. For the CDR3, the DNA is TGCACCAGTGCTAGGGCTTGGAGGGAGCATCAGCATTTT.

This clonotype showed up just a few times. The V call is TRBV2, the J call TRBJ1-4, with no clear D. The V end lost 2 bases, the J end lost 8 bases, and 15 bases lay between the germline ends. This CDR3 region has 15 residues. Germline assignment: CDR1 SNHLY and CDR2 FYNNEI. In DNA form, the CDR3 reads TGTGCCAGCAGTGAATCCGGCAGTTTTGCCGAAAAACTGTTTTTT. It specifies CASSESGSFAEKLFF.

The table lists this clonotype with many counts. The CDR3 loop reads CASSLEVRDGYTF. For the CDR3, the DNA is TGCGCCAGCAGCTTAGAAGTGCGTGATGGCTACACCTTC. The chain combines TRBV5-1 with TRBJ1-2, with D hard to call. The germline V and J ends were trimmed by 2 bases and 6 bases, with 11 bases remaining between them. Germline CDR1 SGHRS, CDR2 YFSETQ. CDR3 length: 13 amino acids.

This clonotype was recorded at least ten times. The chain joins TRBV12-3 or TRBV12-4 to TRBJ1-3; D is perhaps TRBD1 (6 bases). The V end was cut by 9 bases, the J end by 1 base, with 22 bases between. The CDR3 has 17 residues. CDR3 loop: CASIPFTGTVSGNTIYF. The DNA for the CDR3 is TGTGCCAGTATACCGTTTACAGGGACTGTGTCTGGAAACACCATATATTTT.

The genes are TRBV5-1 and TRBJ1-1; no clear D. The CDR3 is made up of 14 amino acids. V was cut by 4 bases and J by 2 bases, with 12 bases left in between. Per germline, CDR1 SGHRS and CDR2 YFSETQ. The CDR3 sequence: CASSVDGRNTEAFF. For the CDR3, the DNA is TGCGCCAGCAGCGTCGACGGACGAAACACTGAAGCTTTCTTT.

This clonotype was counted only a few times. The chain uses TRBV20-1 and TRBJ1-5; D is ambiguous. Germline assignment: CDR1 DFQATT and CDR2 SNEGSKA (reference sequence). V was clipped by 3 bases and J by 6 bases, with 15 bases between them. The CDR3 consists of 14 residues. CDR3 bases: TGCAGTGCTAGCCGGACGGGTTATGCTCAGCCCCAGCATTTT. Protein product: CSASRTGYAQPQHF.

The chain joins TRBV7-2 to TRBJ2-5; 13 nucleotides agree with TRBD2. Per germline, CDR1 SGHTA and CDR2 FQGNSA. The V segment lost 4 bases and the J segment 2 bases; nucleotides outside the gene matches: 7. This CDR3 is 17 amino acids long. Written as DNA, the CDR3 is TGTGCCAGCAGCTGGGGGGGACTAGCGGGAATACAAGAGACCCAGTACTTC. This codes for CASSWGGLAGIQETQYF.

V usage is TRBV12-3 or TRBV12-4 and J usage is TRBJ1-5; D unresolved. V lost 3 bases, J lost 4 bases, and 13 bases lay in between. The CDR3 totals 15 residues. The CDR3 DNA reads TGTGCCAGCAGTTTCTCCGGATTCTCTAATCAGCCCCAGCATTTT. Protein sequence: CASSFSGFSNQPQHF.

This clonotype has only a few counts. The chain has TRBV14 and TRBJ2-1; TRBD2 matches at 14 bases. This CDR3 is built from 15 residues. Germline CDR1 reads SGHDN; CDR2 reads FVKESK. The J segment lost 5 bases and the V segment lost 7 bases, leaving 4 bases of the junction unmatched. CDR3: CASKTSGGANNEQFF. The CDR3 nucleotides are TGTGCCAGCAAGACTAGCGGGGGGGCTAACAATGAGCAGTTCTTC. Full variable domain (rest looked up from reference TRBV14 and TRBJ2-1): EAGVTQFPSHSVIEKGQTVTLRCDPISGHDNLYWYRRVMGKEIKFLLHFVKESKQDESGMPNNRFLAERTGGTYSTLKVQPAELEDSGVYFCASKTSGGANNEQFFGPGTRLTVL.

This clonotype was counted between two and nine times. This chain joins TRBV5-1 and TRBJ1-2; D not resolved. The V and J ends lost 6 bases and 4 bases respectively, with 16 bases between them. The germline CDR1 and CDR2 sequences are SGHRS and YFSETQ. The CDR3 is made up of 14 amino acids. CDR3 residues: CASKEPGSVYGYTF. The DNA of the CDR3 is TGCGCCAGCAAAGAGCCAGGTAGCGTCTATGGCTACACCTTC.

Written as DNA, the CDR3 is TGCGCCAGCAGCTTGGCCCCGTCGGGTTTTCATAGCAATCAGCCCCAGCATTTT. Its translation: CASSLAPSGFHSNQPQHF. V and J are TRBV5-1 and TRBJ1-5; D is ambiguous. Between the trimmed V and J ends, which lost 0 bases and 0 bases, there was a span of 16 bases. CDR1 and CDR2 from the germline V gene are SGHRS and YFSETQ. The CDR3 spans 18 residues.

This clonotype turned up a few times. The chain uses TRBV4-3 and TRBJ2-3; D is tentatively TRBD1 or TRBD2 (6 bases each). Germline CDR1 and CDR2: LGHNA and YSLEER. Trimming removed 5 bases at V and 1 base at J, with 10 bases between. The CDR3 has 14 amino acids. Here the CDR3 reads CASSGGPGTDTQYF. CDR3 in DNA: TGCGCCAGCAGCGGGGGGCCTGGCACAGATACGCAGTATTTT.

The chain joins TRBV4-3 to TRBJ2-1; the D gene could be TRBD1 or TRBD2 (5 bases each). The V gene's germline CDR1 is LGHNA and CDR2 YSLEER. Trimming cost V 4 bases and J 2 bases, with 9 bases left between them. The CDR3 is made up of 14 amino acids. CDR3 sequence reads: CASSPEGPYNEQFF. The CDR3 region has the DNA TGCGCCAGCAGCCCCGAGGGACCCTACAATGAGCAGTTCTTC.

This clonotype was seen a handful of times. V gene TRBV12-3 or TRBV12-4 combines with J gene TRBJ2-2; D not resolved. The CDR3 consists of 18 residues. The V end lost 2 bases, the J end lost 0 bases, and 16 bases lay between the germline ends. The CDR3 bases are TGTGCCAGCAGTTTACCTGGGCATGGGATCGCGAACACCGGGGAGCTGTTTTTT. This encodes CASSLPGHGIANTGELFF.

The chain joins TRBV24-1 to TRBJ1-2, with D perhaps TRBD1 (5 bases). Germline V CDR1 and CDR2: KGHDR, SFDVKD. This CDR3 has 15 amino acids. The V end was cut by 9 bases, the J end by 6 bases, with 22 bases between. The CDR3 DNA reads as TGTGCCACCGGGGACCACGGGCAGTTTTACGATGGCTACACCTTC. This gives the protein CATGDHGQFYDGYTF.

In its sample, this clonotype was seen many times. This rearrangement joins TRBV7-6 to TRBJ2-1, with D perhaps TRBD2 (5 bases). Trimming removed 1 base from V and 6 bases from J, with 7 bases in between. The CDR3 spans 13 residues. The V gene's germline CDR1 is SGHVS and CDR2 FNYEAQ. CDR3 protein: CASSLVGVNEQFF. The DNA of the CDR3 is TGTGCCAGCAGCTTAGTCGGGGTCAATGAGCAGTTCTTC.

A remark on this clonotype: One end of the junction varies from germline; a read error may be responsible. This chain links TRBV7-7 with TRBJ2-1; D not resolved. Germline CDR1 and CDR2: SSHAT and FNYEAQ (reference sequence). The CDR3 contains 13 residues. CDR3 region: CASSLDSNNEQFF. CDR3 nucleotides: TGTGCTAGCAGTTTAGACTCCAACAATGAGCAGTTCTTC.

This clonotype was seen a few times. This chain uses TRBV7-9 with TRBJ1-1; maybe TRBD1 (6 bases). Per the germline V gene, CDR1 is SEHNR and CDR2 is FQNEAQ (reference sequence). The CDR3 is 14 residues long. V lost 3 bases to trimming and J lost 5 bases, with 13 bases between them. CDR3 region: CASSLGGAQTEAFF. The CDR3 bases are TGTGCCAGCAGCTTGGGGGGCGCGCAAACTGAAGCTTTCTTT.

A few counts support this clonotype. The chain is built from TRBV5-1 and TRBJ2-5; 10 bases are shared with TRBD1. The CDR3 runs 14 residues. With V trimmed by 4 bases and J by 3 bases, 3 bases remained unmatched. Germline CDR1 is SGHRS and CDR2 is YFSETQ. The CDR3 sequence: CASSRDRGEETQYF. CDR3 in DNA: TGCGCCAGCAGCCGGGACAGGGGTGAAGAGACCCAGTACTTC.